This TCR beta chain stems from a study of cytomegalovirus exposure and HLA in healthy donors. Study results and limitations: Later, an analysis found that TCR clusters from the first cohort tended to co-occur in the 120 validation repertoires. In vitro, three CMV-associated chains proved specific for CMV antigens.

Sequenced by immunoSEQ multiplex PCR; TCRdb stores in-frame clones only, minus some. The sample lists some 250,000 clones, about 90% seen once, with 2.5% to 3.5% in the top ten. The CDR3 runs 15 residues. Looked up from germline, CDR1 is MNHEY and CDR2 is SMNVEV (reference sequence). Trimming shortened V by 2 bases and J by 4 bases, and 15 bases separated the two germline ends. Comments on this clone: Antigen specificity is unknown.

The chain recombines TRBV27 with TRBJ2-7; tentative D call: TRBD1 (6 bases). The receptor comes from a woman in her twenties or thirties in good health and CMV-seronegative. The sequencing input was PBMCs. The CDR3 is CASSLKGHPGYEQYF. The CDR3 coding sequence is TGTGCCAGCAGTTTAAAGGGACACCCAGGATACGAGCAGTACTTC.